This paragraph reports one TCR beta chain. The target of this receptor is not known. The sample holds no much larger clone one base away, and base qualities are not on file. This sample is drawn from a study of T cells in Graves' hyperthyroidism and ophthalmopathy (dated by TCRdb to between 2018 and 2020). Regarding the complete study: Peripheral blood was collected at initial diagnosis, before any treatment. Whether ophthalmopathy could be predicted prospectively was tested in an independent validation cohort made up of under 20 hyperthyroidism patients plus 17 patients who later progressed to ophthalmopathy. After sampling, hyperthyroidism patients received methimazole starting at 30 mg daily, and ophthalmopathy patients received high-dose intravenous methylprednisolone. The 100 or so discovery patients were randomly split 7:3 into training and test sets. The study also compared thyroid tissue and blood T-cell repertoires from a handful of Graves' hyperthyroidism patients. The paper describes TCR Vbeta CDR3 sequencing of 140 or so peripheral blood samples, made up of approximately 40 ophthalmopathy patients, approximately 73 hyperthyroidism patients and around 17 progressor patients. To identify TCR V-J signatures that set the groups apart, the researchers used a discovery cohort of 100 patients, made up of 40 to 45 with Graves' ophthalmopathy and around 58 with stable Graves' hyperthyroidism. The paper's findings and limits, for the study overall: In validation, progression to ophthalmopathy was predicted by the model with 70.59% sensitivity and under 85% specificity, a median of approximately 7.1 months before onset. Most expanded thyroid clonotypes (frequency above 0.001) were also detected in blood, suggesting blood repertoires may reflect thyroid immune responses. No statistical method was used to set the sample size in advance, and investigators knew the group allocation. A 13 V-J signature model separated ophthalmopathy from stable hyperthyroidism, with nearly 90% sensitivity and roughly 81% specificity in cross-validation and 80%/75% in testing.

TCR beta CDR3 regions were amplified from RNA transcripts. The TCR CDR3 was subjected to a first round of RT-PCR using the HTBI primer set and the Qiagen OneStep RT-PCR kit. Libraries were constructed in a second round of multiplex PCR, after which size selection and purification were performed. Libraries were sequenced paired-end with 100 bp reads on an Illumina HiSeq2000. In the paper's pipeline: SOAPnuke was used to process the raw data, with reads discarded if the reads contained adapters or uncalled bases, had a mean Phred below 15, or lacked an exact constant-primer or identifier match. COPE v1.2.5 was used to merge the high-quality paired reads, and each unique nucleotide sequence was defined as a clonotype. MiTCR v1.1 was used to align the clonotypes against IMGT TRBV, TRBD and TRBJ reference segments. The analysis was restricted to V-J combinations with a frequency above 0.0001, which together covered 99% to 99.2% of the repertoires. A TCS score was defined as the ratio of F50 (clonal expansion) to E x V (chaos), with BLOSUM62-based TCRdist applied between CDR3 peptides within each V-J. Welch's t-statistics and random forest reduced some 510 V-J features to 13, which were used in a naive Bayes classifier (R e1071). The public reads were reprocessed in TCRdb via fastp at Q25 and MiXCR, keeping in-frame beta chains. All rows with the same CDR3 protein become a single entry with the most common DNA and genes. Clone size and V and J calls follow TCRdb, not the original study. Present in this sample are about 380,000 distinct CDR3 sequences, more than 11% of which were seen just once. Around 10% of the sample goes to the ten largest clones.

Stable Graves' hyperthyroidism was defined as no progression to ophthalmopathy during 18 months of follow-up. Hyperthyroidism patients were aged 18 to 65 years and newly diagnosed, with disease duration of less than 2 months. Any patient with an uncontrolled infection, another autoimmune disease, pregnancy or lactation was excluded. Clinical symptoms, serum thyroxine and TRAb, thyroid ultrasound, and orbital computed tomography formed the basis for the diagnoses. PBMCs were separated from 7.5 to 10 ml of fresh peripheral blood using Ficoll-Paque density gradient centrifugation. Total RNA was extracted with Trizol reagent, and quality was checked on an Agilent 2100 Bioanalyzer. The CDR3 spans 13 residues, from the cysteine through the phenylalanine. CDR3 DNA is the only sequence kept; it has 39 bases, read in frame from the first base. V is trimmed back by 3 bases and J by 6 bases, and the junction contains 4 bases that no gene match accounts for. Sequences MNHEY (CDR1) and SMNVEV (CDR2) are obtained from the germline V gene (reference sequence).

Sequenced material: blood. The V gene is TRBV27 and the J gene is TRBJ1-2; 7 of the junction bases match TRBD1. This TCR came from a woman aged 55-69 years with Graves' hyperthyroidism. The nucleotide sequence is given as TGTGCCAGCAGTTTTCGACAGGGCCATGGCTACACCTTC. This yields the protein CASSFRQGHGYTF.